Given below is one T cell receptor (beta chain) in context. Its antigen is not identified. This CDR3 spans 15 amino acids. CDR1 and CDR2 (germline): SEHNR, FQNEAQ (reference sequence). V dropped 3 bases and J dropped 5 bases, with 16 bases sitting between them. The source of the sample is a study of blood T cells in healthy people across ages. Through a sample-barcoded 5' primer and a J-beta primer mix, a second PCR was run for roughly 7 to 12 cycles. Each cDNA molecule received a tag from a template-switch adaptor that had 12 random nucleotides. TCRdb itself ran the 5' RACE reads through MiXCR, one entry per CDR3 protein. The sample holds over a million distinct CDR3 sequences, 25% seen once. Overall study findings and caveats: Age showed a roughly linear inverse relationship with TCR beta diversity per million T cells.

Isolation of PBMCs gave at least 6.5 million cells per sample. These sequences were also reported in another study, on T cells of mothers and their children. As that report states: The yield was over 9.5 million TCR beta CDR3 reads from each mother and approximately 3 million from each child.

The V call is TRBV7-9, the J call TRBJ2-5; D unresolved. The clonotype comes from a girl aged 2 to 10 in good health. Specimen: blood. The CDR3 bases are TGTGCCAGCAGCTTCTGGGTTATGAAGAGGGAGACCCAGTACTTC. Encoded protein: CASSFWVMKRETQYF.